The 31 T cell receptor beta chains below all came from one sample that was sequenced in a study of CD4 and CD8 cells across lung adenocarcinoma regions. TCRdb re-called the PCR reads with MiXCR, one entry per CDR3 protein. Of several thousand distinct CDR3 sequences in the sample, around 50% were seen once. The sequencing input was CD4+ T cells from the center of a lung tumor. Receptors were obtained from a female donor with lung adenocarcinoma. The CD4 and CD8 labels of this study may be unreliable.

The table lists this clonotype with a few counts. V usage is TRBV6-1 and J usage is TRBJ2-3; no clear D gene. The V end was cut by 6 bases, the J end by 3 bases, with 13 bases between. The CDR3 consists of 14 residues. CDR1 and CDR2 (germline): MNHNS, SASEGT. CDR3 loop: CASSPGAMTDTQYF. The DNA of the CDR3 is TGTGCCAGCAGCCCCGGAGCGATGACAGATACGCAGTATTTT.

The chain has TRBV6-1 and TRBJ2-3; 7 nucleotides match TRBD2. Germline CDR1 is MNHNS and CDR2 is SASEGT. Trimming cost V 5 bases and J 0 bases; bases outside gene matches: 5. The CDR3 is made up of 15 amino acids. The CDR3 DNA is TGTGCCAGCAGTAGGGACTACGGTAGCACAGATACGCAGTATTTT. Its protein product is CASSRDYGSTDTQYF.

This clonotype was seen more than once but under ten times. The V and J genes are TRBV20-1 and TRBJ2-1; 8 positions agree with TRBD2. The DNA end favors TRBJ2-5, so the J call may be wrong. Germline CDR1 reads DFQATT; CDR2 reads SNEGSKA (reference sequence). The CDR3 length is 16 residues. CDR3 loop: CSARDALERENLYQYF. As DNA, the CDR3 is TGCAGTGCTAGAGATGCCTTGGAGCGGGAGAATTTGTACCAGTACTTC.

A remark on this clonotype: One end of the junction is discordant with germline, which a read error may explain. This sequence joins TRBV6-1 and TRBJ2-3, with no clear D. In germline, CDR1 is MNHNS, CDR2 SASEGT. The CDR3 covers 11 residues. CDR3 protein: CASTADNTQFF. CDR3 nucleotides: TGTGCCAGCACCGCAGACAATACGCAGTTCTTT.

Worth noting for this clonotype: The conserved closing phenylalanine or tryptophan is absent in this CDR3, likely reflecting a read error. The DNA is omitted, as the CDR3 cannot be located on it reliably, and the CDR3 follows TCRdb's listing. This chain links TRBV6-5 with TRBJ2-5; the D call in the table, TRBD1, was not verified against the DNA. Germline V gives CDR1 MNHEY, CDR2 SVGAGI. A total of 16 residues make up the CDR3, ends included. CDR3 region: CASSYSVGQGEETQLS.

By share of the sample, this clonotype is medium-sized. The chain employs TRBV28 and TRBJ2-7, with D possibly matching TRBD1 (5 bases). This CDR3 is built from 14 residues. V lost 9 bases and J lost 0, with 15 bases in between. From germline, CDR1 is MDHEN and CDR2 SYDVKM. Written as DNA, the CDR3 is TGTGCCAGGGAAAGGGGTCTTAGCTCCTACGAGCAGTACTTC. This translates into CARERGLSSYEQYF.

Concerning this clonotype itself: Relative to the germline gene, one junction end is altered; a read error may explain this. The chain joins TRBV6-1 to TRBJ2-3, with 8 bases identical to TRBD2. The germline CDR1 and CDR2 sequences are MNHNS and SASEGT. This CDR3 is built from 15 residues. CDR3 amino acids: CASSRTGGPVDTQYF. In DNA form, the CDR3 reads TGTGCCAGCAGTCGAACGGGAGGGCCGGTAGATACGCAGTATTTC.

This clonotype appeared a few times. The V gene is TRBV7-2, the J gene TRBJ2-1; 8 positions agree with TRBD2. This CDR3 comprises 16 residues. The V gene end was trimmed by 1 base and the J gene end by 2 bases; junction bases not matched to a gene: 4. Germline assignment: CDR1 SGHTA and CDR2 FQGNSA. CDR3 protein: CASSLVVGGAYNEQFF. CDR3 DNA: TGTGCCAGCAGCTTAGTTGTCGGGGGGGCCTACAATGAGCAGTTCTTC.

About this clonotype itself: Germline is not matched at one junction end, which may reflect a read error. The gene calls are TRBV6-4 and TRBJ2-5, with D possibly being TRBD2 (6 bases). CDR3 length: 15 amino acids. The V gene's germline CDR1 is MRHNA and CDR2 SNTAGT. CDR3 DNA sequence: TGTGCCAGCAGTGACAAGCCGGAGGGCAAAGATACCCAGTACTTC. Translation gives CASSDKPEGKDTQYF.

Many counts were recorded for this clonotype. The chain uses TRBV7-9 and TRBJ2-1; no firm D call. Germline-derived CDR1 and CDR2 are SEHNR and FQNEAQ (reference sequence). The germline V and J ends were trimmed by 3 bases and 13 bases, with 16 bases remaining between them. This CDR3 has 13 amino acids. The CDR3 sequence is CASSFVQQETQFF. CDR3 nucleotide sequence: TGTGCCAGCAGCTTCGTGCAGCAAGAGACCCAGTTCTTC.

Note on this clonotype: The junction departs from germline at one end; a sequencing error may be responsible. The genes are TRBV27 and TRBJ2-2; TRBD2 is a possible D gene (6 bases). The CDR3 has 15 residues. Per the germline V gene, CDR1 is MNHEY and CDR2 is SMNVEV (reference sequence). CDR3: CASAVEGSNTGEQFF. CDR3 DNA sequence: TGTGCCAGCGCGGTGGAGGGGTCGAACACCGGGGAGCAGTTTTTT.

The gene calls are TRBV10-1 and TRBJ2-3, with a possible D match to TRBD2 (5 bases). In germline, CDR1 is WNHNN, CDR2 SYGVQD (reference sequence). V shed 10 bases and J shed 11 bases, with 22 bases lying between them. The CDR3 consists of 13 residues. In DNA form, the CDR3 reads TGCGCCACGGAGCTAGGAGGCAAAAATATGCAGTATTTT. Translating it yields CATELGGKNMQYF.

V is TRBV6-1 and J is TRBJ2-3; D unclear. The CDR3 has 12 residues. Trimming left V 11 bases short and J 0 bases short, with 9 bases between. Looked up from germline, CDR1 is MNHNS and CDR2 is SASEGT. The CDR3 coding sequence is TGTGCCCAGGCTGTGAGCACAGATACGCAGTATTTT. This translates into CAQAVSTDTQYF.

The V and J genes are TRBV27 and TRBJ2-2, with D unresolved. The V gene lost 5 bases and the J gene lost 1 base, with 2 bases spanning the gap. The CDR3 extends over 12 amino acids. In germline, CDR1 is MNHEY, CDR2 SMNVEV (reference sequence). CDR3 DNA: TGTGCCAGCAGTCAGAACACCGGGGAGCTGTTTTTT. Encoded protein: CASSQNTGELFF.

The chain links TRBV6-1 to TRBJ2-7; 9 nucleotides align to TRBD1. The junction had 6 bases not matched to a gene; V was cut back by 7 bases and J by 2 bases. CDR1 and CDR2 from the germline V gene are MNHNS and SASEGT. This CDR3 is built from 14 residues. In DNA form, the CDR3 reads TGTGCCAGCACTAGACAGGGGGGACCCTACGAGCAGTACTTC. It is translated as CASTRQGGPYEQYF.

This clonotype is termed medium-sized (0.01 to 0.1%). The V gene is TRBV6-5, the J gene TRBJ2-5; D possibly corresponds to TRBD1 (6 bases). The tail of the sequence fits TRBJ2-7 better, so the J call may be wrong. Germline V gene data show CDR1 as MNHEY and CDR2 as SVGAGI. This CDR3 contains 13 residues. CDR3 nucleotide sequence: TGTGCCAGCAGTTTACAGGGTTACCACGAGCAGTACTTC. Translating gives CASSLQGYHEQYF.

This sequence joins TRBV6-2 or TRBV6-3 and TRBJ1-1, with TRBD1 identical over 7 bases. The CDR3 contains 12 residues. V gave up 6 bases and J gave up 5 bases; unmatched junction bases: 3. CDR1 MNHEY and CDR2 SVGEGT come from the germline V gene. The CDR3 region has the DNA TGTGCCAGCAGAACGGACAGGACTGAAGCTTTCTTT. Residues: CASRTDRTEAFF.

V usage is TRBV6-5 and J usage is TRBJ2-1; tentatively, D is TRBD2 (5 bases). The germline CDR1 and CDR2 sequences are MNHEY and SVGAGI. This CDR3 region has 15 residues. V was trimmed by 4 bases and J by 7 bases, leaving 17 bases between them. CDR3 protein: CASSSSPATPNEQFF. As DNA, the CDR3 is TGTGCCAGCAGTTCTAGCCCCGCGACTCCAAATGAGCAGTTCTTC.

This chain connects TRBV11-3 to TRBJ2-3; D is possibly TRBD2 (5 bases). V lost 5 bases and J 8 bases, leaving 5 bases between the germline ends. This CDR3 is built from 10 residues. Germline-derived CDR1 and CDR2 are SGHNT and YENEEA. CDR3 in DNA: TGTGCCAGCAGCGAGGGTACGCAGTATTTT. Protein: CASSEGTQYF.

CDR3 in amino acids: CASSQDTFAGTSAFF. As DNA, the CDR3 is TGTGCCAGCAGCCAAGATACGTTTGCGGGGACCTCCGCTTTCTTT. This chain joins TRBV14 and TRBJ1-1; D is perhaps TRBD1 (5 bases). Germline CDR1 SGHDN, CDR2 FVKESK. The CDR3 runs 15 residues. The V end was cut by 0 bases, the J end by 11 bases, with 19 bases between.

Notes on this clonotype: Compared with germline, one end of the junction differs, possibly owing to a read error. The chain links TRBV6-4 to TRBJ2-3, with TRBD1 matching over 7 bases. The CDR3 is 14 amino acids. Germline lookup yields CDR1 MRHNA and CDR2 SNTAGT. The CDR3 DNA sequence: TGTGCCGGCAGGGGACAGTGTGGGACAAACATGCAGTATTTC. The encoded protein is CAGRGQCGTNMQYF.

J is TRBJ2-3 and V is TRBV27, with D hard to call. V was clipped by 4 bases and J by 10 bases, with 15 bases between them. CDR1 is MNHEY and CDR2 is SMNVEV in the germline V gene (reference sequence). The CDR3 runs to 13 residues. The CDR3 bases are TGTGCCAGCAGTTCCCTCCGTTCGGATGCGCAGTATTTT. It codes for CASSSLRSDAQYF.

J is TRBJ2-5 and V is TRBV6-1; TRBD2 aligns across 8 bases. This CDR3 region has 14 residues. Germline CDR1 is MNHNS and CDR2 is SASEGT. The CDR3 DNA reads TGTGCGGGCAGCGGGGGCAGAGACAAAAACACCCAGTACTTC. This translates into CAGSGGRDKNTQYF.

In DNA, the CDR3 is TGTGCCAGCGATCTCACAGATACGCAGTATTTT. Amino acids: CASDLTDTQYF. This chain connects TRBV6-1 to TRBJ2-3; D is unclear. This CDR3 has 11 amino acids. V dropped 8 bases and J dropped 2 bases, with 5 bases sitting between them. Germline assignment: CDR1 MNHNS and CDR2 SASEGT.

This clonotype is a singleton in its sample. The genes are TRBV6-1 and TRBJ2-5; 10 nucleotides agree with TRBD1. Germline CDR1 reads MNHNS; CDR2 reads SASEGT. This CDR3 spans 18 amino acids. The J segment lost 1 base and the V segment lost 1 base, leaving 9 bases of the junction unmatched. The CDR3 DNA reads TGTGCCAGCAGTGAAGACTTTGGGACAGGGGTGAGCCAAGAGACCCAGTACTTC. Translating it yields CASSEDFGTGVSQETQYF.

Note on this clonotype: A read error may produce the germline difference seen at one junction end. The V call is TRBV6-1, the J call TRBJ2-3; no clear D gene. This CDR3 has 12 amino acids. Germline-derived CDR1 and CDR2 are MNHNS and SASEGT. This CDR3 is CASSVQADAQYF. CDR3 sequence (DNA): TGTGCCAGCAGTGTCCAGGCAGATGCGCAGTACTTT.

This clonotype was recorded a few times. The chain has TRBV27 and TRBJ2-7; 10 nucleotides line up with TRBD2. V dropped 6 bases and J dropped 2; count of bases not matched to a gene: 7. The CDR3 totals 15 residues. The germline V gene has CDR1 MNHEY and CDR2 SMNVEV (reference sequence). The CDR3 here is CASRAEREGAYEQYF. CDR3 bases: TGTGCCAGCAGAGCGGAGCGGGAGGGGGCCTACGAGCAGTACTTC.

The chain links TRBV27 to TRBJ2-1, with D unclear. The last part of the DNA fits TRBJ2-7 better; the J call may be wrong. CDR3 length: 13 residues. Germline V lookup: CDR1 MNHEY, CDR2 SMNVEV (reference sequence). The CDR3: CASQAVTENEQYF. The CDR3 DNA sequence: TGTGCCAGCCAGGCTGTGACCGAAAATGAGCAGTACTTC.

As for this clonotype: The CDR3 does not end in the conserved phenylalanine or tryptophan, so this is likely a read error. It is unclear where the CDR3 begins or ends on the DNA, so no DNA is shown, and the CDR3 is as TCRdb lists it. The V and J genes are TRBV6-5 and TRBJ2-5; the table's D call TRBD1 went unverified against the DNA. Inclusive of both ends, the CDR3 amounts to 16 amino acids. CDR1 and CDR2 from the germline V gene are MNHEY and SVGAGI. CDR3 protein: CASSYRGGAGPESRHS.

This clonotype was picked up one time. At one end the junction does not follow the germline gene, possibly because of a read error. This rearrangement joins TRBV6-1 to TRBJ2-3; D is perhaps TRBD2 (5 bases). Germline lookup yields CDR1 MNHNS and CDR2 SASEGT. CDR3 size: 14 residues. CDR3 coding DNA: TGTGCCAGCAGGGGAGCGAGCGGCAAAAATACTCAGTATTTT. Its protein is CASRGASGKNTQYF.

V and J are TRBV10-3 and TRBJ2-3; the D call may be TRBD1 or TRBD2 (5 bases each). The J call may be incorrect, as the DNA end agrees better with TRBJ2-4. The CDR3 is 13 residues long. CDR1 and CDR2 (germline): ENHRY, SYGVKD. The DNA for the CDR3 is TGTGCCACGGGGCTGTGGGCCGAAGATACTCAGTACTTC. It encodes CATGLWAEDTQYF.